What follows is one T cell receptor (beta chain) and its context. The data were taken from a study of blood T cell repertoires in COVID-19. In the study's own analysis: Nucleated cell counts were estimated from reference gene primer amplification. The table came from immunoSEQ multiplex PCR; TCRdb's copy has only in-frame clones and leaves some out. The V and J calls and clone size were taken over from that table, and D and trimming were inferred from the DNA. The sample comprises approximately 250,000 clones, about 87% of which are singletons, and approximately 9% rests with the top ten. This CDR3 contains 17 residues. The germline CDR1 and CDR2 sequences are SGHNT and YENEEA. V gave up 1 base and J gave up 4 bases; unmatched junction bases: 9.

V usage is TRBV11-3 and J usage is TRBJ2-1; 8 bases are shared with TRBD2. This clonotype originated in a human donor in a cohort sampled during active COVID-19. Sequenced material: peripheral blood. CDR3 sequence (DNA): TGTGCCAGCAGCTTAGGGGGGGCTAGCGGGTTTTACAATGAGCAGTTCTTC. Protein sequence: CASSLGGASGFYNEQFF. Full variable domain (outside the CDR3, taken from reference TRBV11-3 and TRBJ2-1): EAGVVQSPRYKIIEKKQPVAFWCNPISGHNTLYWYLQNLGQGPELLIRYENEEAVDDSQLPKDRFSAERLKGVDSTLKIQPAELGDSAVYLCASSLGGASGFYNEQFFGPGTRLTVL.